Below, 7 T cell receptor beta chains from the same sample are listed, as sequenced in a study of Tregs in tolerant kidney transplant recipients. The nonmyeloablative bone marrow transplants came from related graft donors, with transient mixed chimerism. The table came from immunoSEQ multiplex PCR; TCRdb's copy has only in-frame clones and leaves some out. Among 45,000 to 55,000 clones listed, about 90% were seen once. This material consisted of CD8+ T cells from blood (PBMCs), taken 24 months after the transplant. These receptors were obtained from a human patient who received a combined kidney and bone marrow transplant. Some T cells here may be from the graft donor.

V and J are TRBV7-6 and TRBJ2-7; TRBD2 matches 9 bases. Trimming at V came to 1 base and at J to 1 base, leaving 8 bases not matched to a gene. Germline V CDR1 and CDR2: SGHVS, FNYEAQ. CDR3 length: 17 residues. The CDR3 DNA sequence: TGTGCCAGCAGCTTAGAAAACTCAGCGGGAGGATCCTACGAGCAGTACTTC. Translated, it gives CASSLENSAGGSYEQYF.

The chain combines TRBV19 with TRBJ2-1; TRBD1 aligns across 9 bases. The CDR3 consists of 14 residues. Germline loops: CDR1 LNHDA, CDR2 SQIVND (reference sequence). The trim removed 5 bases at V and 4 bases at J, leaving 3 bases unmatched. CDR3 sequence reads: CASSVGQGYNEQFF. For the CDR3, the DNA is TGTGCCAGTAGTGTGGGACAGGGATACAATGAGCAGTTCTTC.

The chain couples TRBV28 to TRBJ2-3; the D gene is possibly TRBD2 (7 bases). Germline CDR1 MDHEN, CDR2 SYDVKM. The CDR3 sequence is 17 residues long. V shed 2 bases and J shed 2 bases, with 17 bases lying between them. The CDR3 nucleotides are TGTGCCAGCAGTTTAGAGGGGAGGGGGAGAACCACAGATACGCAGTATTTT. Its translation: CASSLEGRGRTTDTQYF.

The V call is TRBV7-8, the J call TRBJ2-7; TRBD2 matches at 9 bases. This CDR3 contains 12 residues. Trimming at V came to 6 bases and at J to 5 bases, leaving 2 bases not matched to a gene. Germline V CDR1 and CDR2: SGHVS, FQNEAQ. This CDR3 reads CASSSGSNEQYF. The CDR3 coding sequence is TGTGCCAGCAGTAGCGGGAGCAACGAGCAGTACTTC.

The chain has TRBV9 and TRBJ2-3; 8 nucleotides match TRBD2. V lost 0 bases, J lost 4 bases, and 4 bases stayed unmatched. The CDR3 sequence is 15 residues long. Looked up from germline, CDR1 is SGDLS and CDR2 is YYNGEE. CDR3 region: CASSVDGGASDTQYF. CDR3 nucleotides: TGTGCCAGCAGCGTAGACGGGGGGGCATCAGATACGCAGTATTTT.

As for this clone: Other DNA sequences within the sample encode an identical CDR3. V gene TRBV5-8 combines with J gene TRBJ1-6; D not certain. This CDR3 contains 14 residues. Trimming shortened V by 0 bases and J by 8 bases, and 9 bases separated the two germline ends. Per germline, CDR1 SGHTS and CDR2 YDEGEE. CDR3 nucleotide sequence: TGTGCCAGCAGCTTGGGAGGGAGTTATTCACCCCTCCACTTT. Amino acid sequence: CASSLGGSYSPLHF.

This clone was counted once. This sequence joins TRBV15 and TRBJ2-1; TRBD1 agrees at 9 bases. The CDR3 runs to 15 residues. From germline, CDR1 is LNHNV and CDR2 YYDKDF (reference sequence). V was clipped by 7 bases and J by 0 bases; unmatched bases: 4. In DNA form, the CDR3 reads TGTGCCACCACCGAGGACAGGGGCTCCTACAATGAGCAGTTCTTC. Translated: CATTEDRGSYNEQFF.